A selection of T cell receptor beta chains follows, all from one sample in a study of T cell repertoires in cytomegalovirus infection. Their antigens are not known. TCRdb redid the calling of the reads with MiXCR, one entry per CDR3 protein. This sample has 550,000 to 700,000 distinct CDR3 sequences, with approximately 40% found just once. The input for sequencing was cultured PBMCs, taken from culture after CMV antigen stimulation. These receptors originate from a human donor in good health (CMV status not recorded). Some clones in this sample may be carry-over from other donors' samples. CDR3s include the opening cysteine and the closing phenylalanine or tryptophan. The order of the fields is clone size, J gene, V gene, D gene, CDR3 DNA, CDR3 protein. A D gene is named only where the DNA matches it firmly. Clone size, where shown, is once, few, many, or a class for clones that have expanded.

>few|TRBJ1-5|TRBV7-2|TRBD1
TGTGCCAGCAGCTTCGACAGGGCCCAGCCCCAGCATTTT
CASSFDRAQPQHF
>many|TRBJ2-7|TRBV7-2|.
TGTGCCAGCAGCCATAGCCCCTCTGGCTACGAGCAGTACTTC
CASSHSPSGYEQYF
>.|TRBJ1-3|TRBV27|.
TGTGCCAGCATCAAAGGGAGCGGGCTCTCTGGAAACACCATATATTTT
CASIKGSGLSGNTIYF
>.|TRBJ2-4|TRBV6-1|TRBD2
TGTGCCAGCAGTGAACGCGGGGGTTCGGCCAAAAACATTCAGTACTTC
CASSERGGSAKNIQYF
>few|TRBJ1-1|TRBV19|.
TGTGCCAGTAGGTCAGGACGGCTGAACGCTGAAGCTTTCTTT
CASRSGRLNAEAFF
>.|TRBJ1-5|TRBV6-6|.
TGTGCCAGCAGTTACTCGATAACTAGAAATAGCAATCAGCCCCAGCATTTT
CASSYSITRNSNQPQHF
>.|TRBJ2-7|TRBV6-1|.
TGTGCCAGCAGCTGGGGGACGGGACCCTACGAGCAGTACTTC
CASSWGTGPYEQYF
>.|TRBJ1-5|TRBV20-1|.
TGCAGTGCCCCGTCAAGTTACAATCAGCCCCAGCATTTT
CSAPSSYNQPQHF
>few|TRBJ1-4|TRBV2|.
TGTGCCAGCAAGGCCCGCCGGGCAACTAATGAAAAACTGTTTTTT
CASKARRATNEKLFF
>.|TRBJ2-5|TRBV20-1|TRBD1
TGCAGTGCTAGAGGGGACAGAGAGACCCAGTACTTC
CSARGDRETQYF
>.|TRBJ1-3|TRBV6-8|.
TGTGCCAGCAGTTATAGGGTGGCTGGAAACACCATATATTTT
CASSYRVAGNTIYF
>.|TRBJ2-7|TRBV20-1|.
TGCAGTGCTAGAGATCGGGCAAAACTTATCTCCTACGAGCAGTACTTC
CSARDRAKLISYEQYF
>.|TRBJ2-7|TRBV7-9|.
TGTGCCAGCAGCTTGGGGGCCGGACCCTACGAGCAGTACTTC
CASSLGAGPYEQYF
>few|TRBJ1-2|TRBV7-4|TRBD1
TGTGCCAGCAGCCAAGGGGACAGGCCTAACTATGGCTACACCTTC
CASSQGDRPNYGYTF
>.|TRBJ1-3|TRBV5-1|TRBD1
TGCGCCAGCAGCGAGCTACAGGGGATCTCTGGAAACACCATATATTTT
CASSELQGISGNTIYF
>.|TRBJ1-1|TRBV28|.
TGTGCCAGCAGTTTAGGACCGGAGGGCACTGAAGCTTTCTTT
CASSLGPEGTEAFF
>.|TRBJ2-7|TRBV7-2|.
TGTGCCAGCAGCTTTTCCCAGGGATTTCCCTACGAGCAGTACTTC
CASSFSQGFPYEQYF
>.|TRBJ2-3|TRBV4-2|.
TGTGCCAGCAGCCTTACAGGGAAAGGAACAGATACGCAGTATTTT
CASSLTGKGTDTQYF
>few|TRBJ1-1|TRBV6-1|.
TGTGCCAGCAGTAAGCGTACGCGGGAAGGCACTGAAGCTTTCTTT
CASSKRTREGTEAFF
>.|TRBJ1-1|TRBV7-2|.
TGTGCCAGCAGCTATATCGCGGGGGCTTTCTTT
CASSYIAGAFF
>once|TRBJ2-5|TRBV7-6|TRBD1
TGTGCCAGCAGCTCTACAGGGGCGCAAGAGACCCAGTACTTC
CASSSTGAQETQYF
>.|TRBJ1-1|TRBV19|.
TGTGCCAGTAGTATGGACAGGAACACTGAAGCTTTCTTT
CASSMDRNTEAFF
>few|TRBJ1-6|TRBV7-2|.
TGTGCCAGCAGCTTTGAATTTAATTCACCCCTCCACTTT
CASSFEFNSPLHF
>.|TRBJ2-7|TRBV11-2|TRBD2
TGTGCCAGCAGCTCCCCCCCGACTAGCGGGATCGACGAGCAGTACTTC
CASSSPPTSGIDEQYF
>many|TRBJ1-1|TRBV7-2|.
TGTGCCAGCAGCGTACAGATATTGAACACTGAAGCTTTCTTT
CASSVQILNTEAFF
>.|TRBJ1-2|TRBV20-1|.
TGCAGTGTAAACCGCCTGGGAGCCTATGGCTACACCTTC
CSVNRLGAYGYTF
>few|TRBJ2-2|TRBV15|TRBD1
TGTGCCACTACTAAGGGGGCTAACACCGGGGAGCTGTTTTTT
CATTKGANTGELFF
>.|TRBJ2-3|TRBV30|.
TGTGCCTGGAGTGTGTCGACCCCTAGCACAGATACGCAGTATTTT
CAWSVSTPSTDTQYF
>.|TRBJ2-3|TRBV20-1|.
TGCAGTGCTAGAGTGGGGGGTCCCTCCTCAGATACGCAGTATTTT
CSARVGGPSSDTQYF
>many|TRBJ1-1|TRBV7-9|.
TGTGCCAGCAGCTACACAGGGAACACTGAAGCTTTCTTT
CASSYTGNTEAFF
>few|TRBJ2-2|TRBV7-2|.
TGTGCCAGCAGCCAACACGGGGAGCTGTTTTTT
CASSQHGELFF
>many|TRBJ2-6|TRBV7-9|.
TGTGCCAGCAGCTTCTGGTGGAGCTCTGGGGCCAACGTCCTGACTTTC
CASSFWWSSGANVLTF
>.|TRBJ2-2|TRBV12-5|.
TGTGCTAGTGGTTTGGTATCCGGGGAGCTGTTTTTT
CASGLVSGELFF
>few|TRBJ1-5|TRBV7-2|.
TGTGCCAGCAGCTTAGGTAGCAGTGGGGGGTCGGTACAGCCCCAGCATTTT
CASSLGSSGGSVQPQHF
>few|TRBJ1-4|TRBV7-6|TRBD1
TGTGCCAGCAGCTTCCGGGGACAGCCTAATGAAAAACTGTTTTTT
CASSFRGQPNEKLFF
>.|TRBJ2-1|TRBV7-2|TRBD2
TGTGCCAGCAGCGAAATAGCGGGAGCCCCGAATCGAGAGCAGTTCTTC
CASSEIAGAPNREQFF
>.|TRBJ1-6|TRBV7-9|.
TGTGCCAGCAACTCACTTTATAATTCACCCCTCCACTTT
CASNSLYNSPLHF
>few|TRBJ2-3|TRBV7-7|.
TGTGCCAGCAGTTTGGGGGCACGGGGGGATACGCAGTATTTT
CASSLGARGDTQYF
>.|TRBJ1-1|TRBV19|.
TGTGCCAGTAGTGGCAGTCTGAACACTGAAGCTTTCTTT
CASSGSLNTEAFF
>many|TRBJ2-1|TRBV7-2|.
TGTGCCAGCAGCTCCGGGACTGCATGGGGTTACAATGAGCAGTTCTTC
CASSSGTAWGYNEQFF
>many|TRBJ2-3|TRBV7-2|.
TGTGCCAGCAGCCCCAGAGGAGTAACGCAGTATTTT
CASSPRGVTQYF
>.|TRBJ1-6|TRBV6-1|.
TGTGCCAGCAGTGAAGCAGGGTTCAATTCACCCCTCCACTTT
CASSEAGFNSPLHF